This TCR beta chain was recorded in a study of CD8 T cells in Susac syndrome. The authors reverse transcribed roughly 0.5 to 1 ug RNA with random hexamers. Each CDR3 protein gets one entry after TCRdb re-called the immunoSEQ multiplex PCR reads with MiXCR. The sample has some 120,000 distinct CDR3 sequences; 91% are singletons. This CDR3 is 15 amino acids long. Trimming cost V 1 base and J 2 bases, with 9 bases left between them. Germline loops: CDR1 LGHDT, CDR2 YNNKEL (reference sequence). Input material: CD8+ T cells from PBMCs. The clonotype originates from a human donor with multiple sclerosis. The V gene is TRBV3-1, the J gene TRBJ2-1; D possibly corresponds to TRBD2 (6 bases). This chain's CDR3 is CASSQAGLPYNEQFF. The CDR3 DNA reads TGTGCCAGCAGCCAAGCGGGACTTCCCTACAATGAGCAGTTCTTC.